These T cell receptor beta chains were read from a single sample in a study of OX40 agonist ivuxolimab in advanced cancers. Method: immunoSEQ multiplex PCR; TCRdb's copy keeps in-frame clones and lacks some. The sample contains 55,000 to 80,000 clones, 85% to 90% of which appear only once. Material: CD4+ or CD8+ T cells sorted from blood, obtained in a trial of the OX40 agonist ivuxolimab. These receptors all come from an adult with an advanced solid tumor such as melanoma, head and neck, liver or kidney cancer. Both conserved end residues are part of each CDR3. The D gene is left open where the match is weak. Clone size is stated in some rows and not others, as once, few, many or a class when expanded.

cdr3_nt cdr3_aa j_call v_call clone_size d_call
TGTGCCAGCAAAGTGACAGAGAACACTGAAGCTTTCTTT CASKVTENTEAFF TRBJ1-1 TRBV6-5 large NA
TGTGCCAGCAGCCCTCGATTGACTACAGGGGGCGCGGACACCGGGGAGCTGTTTTTT CASSPRLTTGGADTGELFF TRBJ2-2 TRBV7-8 NA TRBD1
TGTGCCAGCACGGACGGAGCCTACGAGCAGTACTTC CASTDGAYEQYF TRBJ2-7 TRBV27 NA NA
TGTGCCAGCAGTTTGGTAGCGGGCTACGAGCAGTACTTC CASSLVAGYEQYF TRBJ2-7 TRBV27 NA TRBD2
TGTGCCAGCAGCTTAACGCGAAACCAGGAGTACGAGCAGTACTTC CASSLTRNQEYEQYF TRBJ2-7 TRBV7-3 once NA
TGCGCCAGCAGCTTTGCCGCACAGGGTGGCTACTCTGGAAACACCATATATTTT CASSFAAQGGYSGNTIYF TRBJ1-3 TRBV5-1 NA NA
TGCGCCAGCAGCTTGGCCTCTAATGACTTGGGGTACGAGCAGTACTTC CASSLASNDLGYEQYF TRBJ2-7 TRBV5-1 NA NA
TGTGCCAGTAGTCCCGGACAGGGGGTACCCAGCGAGCAGTACTTC CASSPGQGVPSEQYF TRBJ2-7 TRBV19 NA TRBD1
TGTGCCAGCTGCGGGGCGACAGGTGACGAGCAGTACTTC CASCGATGDEQYF TRBJ2-7 TRBV7-6 NA NA
TGTGCCAGCAGCCTTGGGAGCGGCTACGAGCAGTACTTC CASSLGSGYEQYF TRBJ2-7 TRBV9 NA NA
TGTGCCAGCAGTGCAGTTGGTGAAGCTTTCTTT CASSAVGEAFF TRBJ1-1 TRBV25-1 NA NA
TGTGCCAGTAGTATAGCGCCTCCGGGAAATAATTCACCCCTCCACTTT CASSIAPPGNNSPLHF TRBJ1-6 TRBV19 few NA
TGTGCCAGCAGCTTTCGGGCATCTGGAAACACCATATATTTT CASSFRASGNTIYF TRBJ1-3 TRBV5-5 NA NA
TGTGCCAGCAGTTTATCCCCTTTCGTTACGCAGTATTTT CASSLSPFVTQYF TRBJ2-3 TRBV27 NA NA
TGTGCCAGCAGTTTACTCTCCGGGACTAGAAGTACGCAGTATTTT CASSLLSGTRSTQYF TRBJ2-3 TRBV28 NA TRBD2
TGTGCCAGCAGCTCCACGACAGGGGCCTATGGCTACACCTTC CASSSTTGAYGYTF TRBJ1-2 TRBV5-4 NA TRBD1
TGTGCCAGTAGTGATGGGGGTACCGGGGAGCTGTTTTTT CASSDGGTGELFF TRBJ2-2 TRBV19 NA NA
TGCGCCAGCAGGTGGGGCGTTCGCGGGGTCCCCCCCCGCCAGAAGGACAATGAGCAGTTCTTC CASRWGVRGVPPRQKDNEQFF TRBJ2-1 TRBV5-1 NA NA
TGCGCCAGCAATGGCCGTGAAGCCCTCCACTTT CASNGREALHF TRBJ1-6 TRBV23-1 few NA
TGTGCCAGCAGTATGGTCACTGGGGCCAACGTCCTGACTTTC CASSMVTGANVLTF TRBJ2-6 TRBV28 NA NA
TGCAGCGTTGAGACAGGGGAGGGAGAGACCCAGTACTTC CSVETGEGETQYF TRBJ2-5 TRBV29-1 NA NA
TGCGCCAGCAGCCAAACCGGGGGGAAGTACGAGCAGTACTTC CASSQTGGKYEQYF TRBJ2-7 TRBV4-1 once TRBD2
TGTGCCAGCAGCCGGACGGGCTCTGGAAACACCATATATTTT CASSRTGSGNTIYF TRBJ1-3 TRBV11-2 NA NA
TGTGCCAGCAGCTTAGGAGGGGGCGCGGGGGAGCAGTACTTC CASSLGGGAGEQYF TRBJ2-7 TRBV11-2 once NA
TGTGCCAGCAGCCCCTGGGGGGGGGCATCCACAGATACGCAGTATTTT CASSPWGGASTDTQYF TRBJ2-3 TRBV7-2 NA NA
TGTGCCAGCAGTTTTTTGGGGTACGAGCAGTACTTC CASSFLGYEQYF TRBJ2-7 TRBV27 NA NA
TGCAGCGTTGAAGCCGGGGCCACCAGGGCTTTCTTT CSVEAGATRAFF TRBJ1-1 TRBV29-1 NA NA
TGTGCCAGCAGTGTTTCGACAGGGCCCAGCTCCTACGAGCAGTACTTC CASSVSTGPSSYEQYF TRBJ2-7 TRBV2 NA TRBD1
TGTGCCAGCAGCCCAGGGTTATTAGCGATTAATGAGCAGTTCTTC CASSPGLLAINEQFF TRBJ2-1 TRBV7-3 NA NA
TGTGCCAGTGCCGACAGGGGGTCCACTGAAGCTTTCTTT CASADRGSTEAFF TRBJ1-1 TRBV19 NA TRBD1
TGCGCCAGCAGTTCACAGATGACGGTCGGTTCTGGAAACACCATATATTTT CASSSQMTVGSGNTIYF TRBJ1-3 TRBV5-1 once NA
TGTGCCTGGGCCCTAGGGACTAGCAGTAGCACAGATACGCAGTATTTT CAWALGTSSSTDTQYF TRBJ2-3 TRBV30 NA TRBD2
TGTGCCAGCAGGCACCAGGGACAGGGGTCCTACGAGCAGTACTTC CASRHQGQGSYEQYF TRBJ2-7 TRBV27 NA TRBD1
TGTGCCAGCAGTGCCATTTTAGGCCTTACCAATGAGCAGTTCTTC CASSAILGLTNEQFF TRBJ2-1 TRBV27 NA NA
TGTGCCAGCAGAAACTCAGCAGGGATTCGAGAGACCCAGTACTTC CASRNSAGIRETQYF TRBJ2-5 TRBV11-2 NA NA
TGTGCCAGCAGTTACTTGGCGGGAGGCTTCCCCTACGAGCAGTACTTC CASSYLAGGFPYEQYF TRBJ2-7 TRBV6-5 NA TRBD2
TGTGCCAGCAGTGAAACAGGGAGCAATCAGCCCCAGCATTTT CASSETGSNQPQHF TRBJ1-5 TRBV6-1 few NA
TGTGCCAGCAGCGTAGCTCGAGAAGCCAATGAGCAGTTCTTC CASSVAREANEQFF TRBJ2-1 TRBV9 NA NA
TGTGCCAGCAGGGCCGACGGGGAAGCTTTCTTT CASRADGEAFF TRBJ1-1 TRBV7-9 NA NA
TGTGCCAGCAGCTCCAAAGGGGGAGTGTGGGATACGCAGTATTTT CASSSKGGVWDTQYF TRBJ2-3 TRBV7-6 NA NA
TGTGCCAGCACCCATGGGGACCTCACAGATACGCAGTATTTT CASTHGDLTDTQYF TRBJ2-3 TRBV2 NA NA
TGTGCCAGCAGCGAACCTCCTCGACTAGAGCAGTTCTTC CASSEPPRLEQFF TRBJ2-1 TRBV9 NA NA
TGTGCCAGCAGTTTGTCCGCGGGGGGCCAAGAGACCCAGTACTTC CASSLSAGGQETQYF TRBJ2-5 TRBV27 NA TRBD2
TGTGCCAGCAGTTACGAGCAGTACTTC CASSYEQYF TRBJ2-7 TRBV5-4 NA NA
TGTGCCAGCAGCTCCGGACAGGGGGGAGCGAACGACGAGCAGTACTTC CASSSGQGGANDEQYF TRBJ2-7 TRBV5-6 NA TRBD1
TGCGCCAGCAGCTTGGTGGCCGTCTATGAGACCCAGTACTTC CASSLVAVYETQYF TRBJ2-5 TRBV5-1 NA NA
TGTGCCAGTAGTATAGGAGGAATGAACACTGAAGCTTTCTTT CASSIGGMNTEAFF TRBJ1-1 TRBV19 NA NA
TGCAGCCTAAACCGGGACAGGGGTGGCAATGAGCAGTTCTTC CSLNRDRGGNEQFF TRBJ2-1 TRBV29-1 NA TRBD1
TGTGCCAGCAGTCCGGGACAGGGGGTTCGTGGCTACACCTTC CASSPGQGVRGYTF TRBJ1-2 TRBV27 NA TRBD1
TGCGCCAGCAGCCAAGCTACCGGGACAGGGTTCGTCGAGCAGTACTTC CASSQATGTGFVEQYF TRBJ2-7 TRBV4-1 NA TRBD1
TGTGCCAGCAGTTTTATGCCAATTAATGGCTACACCTTC CASSFMPINGYTF TRBJ1-2 TRBV27 NA NA
TGCGCCAGCAGCTTGACGGCGACGGATACCACTGAAGCTTTCTTT CASSLTATDTTEAFF TRBJ1-1 TRBV5-1 NA NA
TGTGCCAGCAGCTTAGATTGGGCGGGAGCTAGTATAGATACGCAGTATTTT CASSLDWAGASIDTQYF TRBJ2-3 TRBV7-8 NA TRBD2
TGTGCCAGCAGCTTAGCCGAGGGAGGCGAGCAGTACTTC CASSLAEGGEQYF TRBJ2-7 TRBV13 once NA
TGTGCCAGCAGCGACACTAGCGGCATGGGGTTAGGAGAGACCCAGTACTTC CASSDTSGMGLGETQYF TRBJ2-5 TRBV9 once TRBD2
TGTGCCAGCAGTGAATTCTCCTACAATGAGCAGTTCTTC CASSEFSYNEQFF TRBJ2-1 TRBV25-1 NA NA
TGTGCCTGGAGCGGGACGTTGAACACTGAAGCTTTCTTT CAWSGTLNTEAFF TRBJ1-1 TRBV30 NA NA
TGTGCCAGCAGTACCCCCCGACAGGGGAACTATGGCTACACCTTC CASSTPRQGNYGYTF TRBJ1-2 TRBV6-5 NA TRBD1
TGTGCCAGCAGCAAAGAGGTAGCGGGGGCGGGTACAGATACGCAGTATTTT CASSKEVAGAGTDTQYF TRBJ2-3 TRBV21-1 NA NA